This T cell receptor beta chain originates from a study of Ad26.COV2.S vaccination and SARS-CoV-2 variants. With regard to this clone: Antigen unknown.

Assay: immunoSEQ multiplex PCR; the TCRdb copy retains only in-frame clones and omits some. The table has around 320,000 clones, roughly 91% seen once. The CDR3 runs 12 residues. Germline V lookup: CDR1 SGHDT, CDR2 YYEEEE. V shed 4 bases, J shed 15 bases, and the junction held 8 bases outside the gene matches. Treatment specified: around 19 received Ad26.COV2.S at low or high dose, single or two shots; about 5 received placebo; per-sample allocation not given. Vaccine and placebo recipients were sampled on day 63 after the first injection. Ad26.COV2.S expressed prefusion-stabilized spike from the original Wuhan strain. Study-level findings and limits: Compared with placebo recipients, vaccine recipients had higher spike-specific TCR breadth. Reportedly, spike-specific CD8+ and CD4+ T cell responses achieved substantial breadth once vaccination had taken place.

The sequencing here drew on peripheral blood, taken in a trial of Ad26.COV2.S vaccine versus placebo. This chain connects TRBV5-6 to TRBJ2-1; 9 bases are a match to TRBD2. The sequence was collected from a person aged 18-60 years who received the Ad26.COV2.S COVID-19 vaccine or a placebo. The CDR3 protein is CASSRGAGGPFF. The DNA for the CDR3 is TGTGCCAGCAGCCGAGGAGCGGGGGGCCCGTTCTTC.